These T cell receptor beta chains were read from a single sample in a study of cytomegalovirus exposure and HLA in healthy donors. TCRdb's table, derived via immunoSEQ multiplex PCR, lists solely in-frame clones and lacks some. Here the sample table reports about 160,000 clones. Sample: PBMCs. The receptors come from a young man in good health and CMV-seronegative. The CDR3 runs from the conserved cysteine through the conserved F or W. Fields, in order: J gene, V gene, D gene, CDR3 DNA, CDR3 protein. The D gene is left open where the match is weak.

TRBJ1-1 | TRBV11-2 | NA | TGTGCCAGCAGCGCCCAGACAGAAGCGTCAACTGAAGCTTTCTTT | CASSAQTEASTEAFF
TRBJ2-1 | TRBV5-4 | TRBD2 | TGTGCCAGCAGCCCCCCGATAGCGGGTATAAATGAGCAGTTCTTC | CASSPPIAGINEQFF
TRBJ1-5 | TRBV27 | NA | TGTGCCAGCAGTCAAGAGGGAGGCGGGCAGCCCCAGCATTTT | CASSQEGGGQPQHF
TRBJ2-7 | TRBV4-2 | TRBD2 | TGTGCCAGCAGCCAGTCCCTTAGCGGGAGCTACGAGCAGTACTTC | CASSQSLSGSYEQYF
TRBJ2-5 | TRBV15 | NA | TGTGCCACCAGCAGCGTCCGACAGGGCGGAGGGGGCAAAGAGACCCAGTACTTC | CATSSVRQGGGGKETQYF
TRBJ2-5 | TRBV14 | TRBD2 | TGTGCCAGCAGCCCGGGACTACAAGAGACCCAGTACTTC | CASSPGLQETQYF
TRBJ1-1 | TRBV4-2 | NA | TGTGCCAGCGTCTGGGGGCAGGGTGGGACTGAAGCTTTCTTT | CASVWGQGGTEAFF
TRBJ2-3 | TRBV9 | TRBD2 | TGTGCCAGCAGCGATCAAGTGGGGACTAGCGGATATACAGATACGCAGTATTTT | CASSDQVGTSGYTDTQYF
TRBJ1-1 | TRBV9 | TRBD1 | TGTGCCAGCAGCGTAGTAGGGGGCATGGACACTGAAGCTTTCTTT | CASSVVGGMDTEAFF
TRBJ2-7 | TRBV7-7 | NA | TGTGCCAGCAGCTTAGGGATCAGGGGAGCGTCAAGCTCCTACGAGCAGTACTTC | CASSLGIRGASSSYEQYF
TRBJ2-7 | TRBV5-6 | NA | TGTGCCAGCAGCTCAAACCCTAGGAGAGGGTTTTCCTACGAGCAGTACTTC | CASSSNPRRGFSYEQYF
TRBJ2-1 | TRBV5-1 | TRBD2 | TGCGCCAGCAGCTTGCCTAGCGGGAGGGCCGGGGAGCAGTTCTTC | CASSLPSGRAGEQFF
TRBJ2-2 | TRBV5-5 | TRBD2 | TGTGCCAGCAGCCCATTAGCGGGAGTGCCCGGGGAGCTGTTTTTT | CASSPLAGVPGELFF
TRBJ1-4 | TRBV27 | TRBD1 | TGTGCCAGCAGTTTACAGGGGGCTAATGAAAAACTGTTTTTT | CASSLQGANEKLFF
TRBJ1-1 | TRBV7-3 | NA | TGTGCCAGCAGCTTAGAGAAGAACACTGAAGCTTTCTTT | CASSLEKNTEAFF
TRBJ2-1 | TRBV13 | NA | TGTGCCAGCAGCTTAGGCCGACAGGCCGCCTACAATGAGCAGTTCTTC | CASSLGRQAAYNEQFF
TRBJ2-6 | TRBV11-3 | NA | TGTGCCAGCAGCCCCGACAGCTCTGGGGCCAACGTCCTGACTTTC | CASSPDSSGANVLTF
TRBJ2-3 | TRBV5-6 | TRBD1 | TGTGCCAGCATCCCGGGACAGGGTTGGTCAGATACGCAGTATTTT | CASIPGQGWSDTQYF
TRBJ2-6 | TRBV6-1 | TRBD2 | TGTGCCAGCAGCCGGGAGGCTGGGGCCAACGTCCTGACTTTC | CASSREAGANVLTF
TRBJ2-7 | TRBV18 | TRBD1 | TGTGCCAGCTCACCAGGGGGACAGCCATACGAGCAGTACTTC | CASSPGGQPYEQYF
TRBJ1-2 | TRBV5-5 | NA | TGTGCCAGCAGCTTGGCTAACTCCAACTATGGCTACACCTTC | CASSLANSNYGYTF
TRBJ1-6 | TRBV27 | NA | TGTGCCAGCAGTTTTGGGGCAGGCTATAATTCACCCCTCCACTTT | CASSFGAGYNSPLHF